This T cell receptor (beta chain) emerged from a study of cytomegalovirus exposure and HLA in healthy donors. Findings and caveats of the study: It was about 150 TCR beta chains that were listed as cytomegalovirus-associated.

About this clone: Its specificity is unknown.

Only in-frame clones appear in the TCRdb table, and some are missing; sequencing was by immunoSEQ multiplex PCR. The sample includes approximately 150,000 clones, 85% to 90% seen only once; the top ten take roughly 1.4%. The CDR3 contains 13 residues. Per germline, CDR1 MNHEY and CDR2 SMNVEV (reference sequence). V was shortened by 0 bases and J by 9 bases, with 9 bases between the two germline ends. The donors were members of the approximately 120-subject validation cohort (separate from the approximately 670-subject first cohort). Sequencing used PBMCs. The genes are TRBV27 and TRBJ2-1; D might be TRBD1 (5 bases). The TCR comes from a woman aged 25-40 years in good health and CMV-seronegative. The CDR3, as DNA: TGTGCCAGCAGTTTATCTCGGACACGTGAGCAGTTCTTC. Translating gives CASSLSRTREQFF.